These T cell receptor beta chains were read from a single sample in a study of identical twins. From the 5' RACE reads, TCRdb called clonotypes with MiXCR, one entry per CDR3 protein. The profile shows about 280,000 distinct CDR3 sequences, about 8.3% of them singletons. The sample was also reused in another study, on yellow fever vaccine responses in identical twins.

The sequenced sample consisted of memory (CD45RO+) T cells sorted from blood. All receptors come from a woman between 18 and 30 years old in good health. Each CDR3 is given with its conserved first and last residue. Fields, in order: clone size, J gene, D gene, V gene, CDR3 DNA, CDR3 protein. A D gene is named only where the DNA matches it firmly. Clone size is stated in some rows and not others, as once, few, many or a class when expanded.

many TRBJ2-3 NA TRBV20-1 TGCAGTGCTAGCACTACACAGACAGATACGCAGTATTTT CSASTTQTDTQYF
NA TRBJ2-7 NA TRBV7-2 TGTGCCAGCAGCCGGGGAGCGGGCCTCCTCTACGAGCAGTACTTC CASSRGAGLLYEQYF
many TRBJ2-1 NA TRBV29-1 TGCAGCGGCACGGGAGTGGTGGGGGATGAGCAGTTCTTC CSGTGVVGDEQFF
few TRBJ2-1 NA TRBV7-7 TGTGCCAGCAGCTTAGGGTTACGGGGCTCCTACAATGAGCAGTTCTTC CASSLGLRGSYNEQFF
NA TRBJ2-7 NA TRBV6-1 TGTGCCAGCAGCCGGACCGGGGCCTCCACCTACGAGCAGTACTTC CASSRTGASTYEQYF
many TRBJ1-1 NA TRBV4-2 TGTGCCAGCAGCCAAGATAGACCCCGAGGGGGGGCGCGAGCGATGAACACTGAAGCTTTCTTT CASSQDRPRGGARAMNTEAFF
NA TRBJ1-1 NA TRBV6-6 TGTGCCAGCACCTGGGGGGGGAAGGGAGAAGCTTTCTTT CASTWGGKGEAFF
many TRBJ1-1 TRBD1 TRBV3-1 TGTGCCAGCAGCCAAGTAGACAGGGGTAAGTCTGAAGCTTTCTTT CASSQVDRGKSEAFF
many TRBJ2-1 TRBD2 TRBV5-1 TGCGCCAGCAGCTTGCAACCTACTACCGGGACTAGACACAATGAGCAGTTCTTC CASSLQPTTGTRHNEQFF
NA TRBJ1-2 TRBD1 TRBV6-5 TGTGCCAGCAGTTCAGGAGTGGGAGGGGGCGACTATGGCTACACCTTC CASSSGVGGGDYGYTF
NA TRBJ2-1 TRBD2 TRBV20-1 TGCAGTGCTAAACGACTAGCGGGGCCATCCTACAATGAGCAGTTCTTC CSAKRLAGPSYNEQFF
NA TRBJ2-7 NA TRBV6-1 TGTGCCAGCACCCCCTGGGCGGGGCTAAACGAGCAGTACTTC CASTPWAGLNEQYF
many TRBJ2-3 NA TRBV5-1 TGCGCCAGCAGCCCGACCCCAGATACGCAGTATTTT CASSPTPDTQYF
few TRBJ2-3 TRBD2 TRBV15 TGTGCCACCAGCAGAGGCGGGACTAGCGCAGATACGCAGTATTTT CATSRGGTSADTQYF
few TRBJ2-4 NA TRBV5-4 TGTGCCAGCAGTCCGGATCTACCGTCAGACATTCAGTACTTC CASSPDLPSDIQYF
many TRBJ2-5 TRBD2 TRBV4-2 TGTGCCAGCAGCCCTTCGGACCTCGCGGGGGGAGAGACCCAGTACTTC CASSPSDLAGGETQYF
NA TRBJ2-3 NA TRBV21-1 TGTGCCAGCAGCAAAGCATACCCAGATACGCAGTATTTT CASSKAYPDTQYF
NA TRBJ2-1 TRBD2 TRBV7-7 TGTGCCAGCAGCTTAAGCAGAACTAGCGGAGGGGGGTGGGCCTACAATGAGCAGTTCTTC CASSLSRTSGGGWAYNEQFF
few TRBJ1-2 NA TRBV9 TGTGCCAGCAGCCCCCCAGCACCTAGGCTCTATGGCTACACCTTC CASSPPAPRLYGYTF
many TRBJ1-1 TRBD1 TRBV5-5 TGTGCCAGCAGACACACAGGGGACCGTGAAGCTTTCTTT CASRHTGDREAFF
few TRBJ2-7 NA TRBV3-1 TGTGCCAGCAGCCCGGGGTCCATTGGGGGCGGCTACGAGCAGTACTTC CASSPGSIGGGYEQYF
few TRBJ2-1 TRBD2 TRBV6-1 TGTGCCAGCAGCCAAAGACTAGCGGGAGGAGATGAGCAGTTCTTC CASSQRLAGGDEQFF
many TRBJ2-7 TRBD2 TRBV7-9 TGTGCCAGCAGCTCCATTAGCGGGAGATCCTACGAGCAGTACTTC CASSSISGRSYEQYF
NA TRBJ2-3 TRBD2 TRBV3-1 TGTGCCAGCAGCCAGCCCGATTTATTAGCGGGGGGGAGCCCAGATACGCAGTATTTT CASSQPDLLAGGSPDTQYF
NA TRBJ1-2 NA TRBV10-3 TGTGCCATCAGTGAGTCTTGGAAAGGCAGCTACACCTTC CAISESWKGSYTF
NA TRBJ2-7 NA TRBV20-1 TGCAGTGCTGGTCAAGGGGACCCTGGGGTGAGGCAGTACTTC CSAGQGDPGVRQYF
few TRBJ1-6 TRBD1 TRBV6-1 TGTGCCAGCAAGGACAGGGGCGATTCACCCCTCCACTTT CASKDRGDSPLHF
few TRBJ1-1 NA TRBV3-1 TGTGCCAGCAGCCAAGGCCAGGTGGAGAGCACTGAAGCTTTCTTT CASSQGQVESTEAFF
NA TRBJ2-1 TRBD2 TRBV29-1 TGCAGCGCCGGACTAGCGGGAGGGCCGGGTGAGCAGTTCTTC CSAGLAGGPGEQFF
many TRBJ1-1 NA TRBV11-2 TGTGCCAGCAGCTTAGGCCAAGGGGGTTCGGCCACTGAAGCTTTCTTT CASSLGQGGSATEAFF
many TRBJ2-1 NA TRBV2 TGTGCCAGCAGCGCAACGGAGAACATATTGCGGTTCTTC CASSATENILRFF
NA TRBJ2-7 NA TRBV4-2 TGTGCCAGCAGCCGAGACAGGAGCTCCTACGAGCAGTACTTC CASSRDRSSYEQYF
few TRBJ2-1 TRBD2 TRBV6-2/TRBV6-3 TGTGCCAGCAGCCGATTACACTCTAGGGCGGGAGATGAGGAGCAGTTCTTC CASSRLHSRAGDEEQFF
few TRBJ2-6 TRBD1 TRBV4-2 TGTGCCAGCAGGATAACCGGGACAGGGGGCTCTGGGGCCAACGTCCTGACTTTC CASRITGTGGSGANVLTF
many TRBJ1-2 NA TRBV12-3/TRBV12-4 TGTGCCAGCACTAACGCGGGTCGGAATGGCTACACCTTC CASTNAGRNGYTF
few TRBJ2-1 TRBD2 TRBV20-1 TGCAGTGCTAGAGACCCGACTAGCGGGAGGCATGAGCAGTTCTTC CSARDPTSGRHEQFF
NA TRBJ2-5 TRBD2 TRBV19 TGTGCCAGTAGCCCCGGAAGCGGGGGGGCCGGGGAGACCCAGTACTTC CASSPGSGGAGETQYF
few TRBJ1-1 NA TRBV15 TGTGCCACCAGCAGAGGTTTAGGTTCGGGGGTGGGTACTGAAGCTTTCTTT CATSRGLGSGVGTEAFF
many TRBJ2-2 TRBD2 TRBV12-3/TRBV12-4 TGTGCCAGCAGTAGGGAGGGCCCCACCGGGGAGCTGTTTTTT CASSREGPTGELFF
NA TRBJ2-3 NA TRBV7-2 TGTGCCAGCAGCTCCCAACTCAGCGTATCTAGCACAGATACGCAGTATTTT CASSSQLSVSSTDTQYF
few TRBJ2-5 NA TRBV3-1 TGTGCCAGCAGCCAAGGCCGTCTGGGTTCGGAGACCCAGTACTTC CASSQGRLGSETQYF
NA TRBJ1-4 TRBD1 TRBV6-2/TRBV6-3 TGTGCCAGCAGTTGGGGACAGGGGGCGAATGAAAAACTGTTTTTT CASSWGQGANEKLFF
few TRBJ2-1 TRBD2 TRBV7-3 TGTGCCAGCAGCCCCACTGCGGGGGGCTCCTACAATGAGCAGTTCTTC CASSPTAGGSYNEQFF
many TRBJ2-1 NA TRBV12-3/TRBV12-4 TGTGCCAGCAGTTTGTGGGGGAGAAACGGGAATGAGCAGTTCTTC CASSLWGRNGNEQFF